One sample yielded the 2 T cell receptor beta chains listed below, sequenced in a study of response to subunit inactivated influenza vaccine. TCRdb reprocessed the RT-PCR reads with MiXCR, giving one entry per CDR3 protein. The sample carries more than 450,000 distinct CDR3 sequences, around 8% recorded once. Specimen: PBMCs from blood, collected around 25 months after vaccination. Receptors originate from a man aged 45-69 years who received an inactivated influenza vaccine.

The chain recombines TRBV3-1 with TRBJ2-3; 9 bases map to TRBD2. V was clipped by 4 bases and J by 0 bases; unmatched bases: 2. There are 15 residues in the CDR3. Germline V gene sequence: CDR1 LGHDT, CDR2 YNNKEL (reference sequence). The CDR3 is CASSLAGDSTDTQYF. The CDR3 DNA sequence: TGTGCCAGCAGCCTAGCGGGGGATAGCACAGATACGCAGTATTTT.

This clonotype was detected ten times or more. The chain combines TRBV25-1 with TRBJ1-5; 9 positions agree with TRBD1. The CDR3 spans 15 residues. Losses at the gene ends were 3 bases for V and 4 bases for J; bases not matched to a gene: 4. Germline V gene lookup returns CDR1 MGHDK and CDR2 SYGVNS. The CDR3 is CASSESTGGNQPQHF. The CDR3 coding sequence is TGTGCCAGCAGTGAGTCGACAGGGGGAAATCAGCCCCAGCATTTT.